This is a list of T cell receptor beta chains from one sample in a study of T-cell memory formation after mild COVID-19. From the 5' RACE reads, TCRdb called clonotypes with MiXCR, one entry per CDR3 protein. The data contain some 160,000 distinct CDR3 sequences, less than 40% of them singletons. Sequenced input: PBMCs or a T cell subset sorted from them (not recorded which). The source of these receptors is an adult woman who had mild COVID-19 (a few samples of this study predate the infection). Cell type and time point are not known. CDR3s include the opening cysteine and the closing phenylalanine or tryptophan. The D gene is left open where the match is weak. The listing skips clone size in some rows; elsewhere it reads once, few, many or a size class.

>15|TRBJ2-7|TRBV6-5|.|few
TGTGCCAGCAGTTACTCTCTCAGGGGGGGATACGAGCAGTACTTC
CASSYSLRGGYEQYF
>13|TRBJ1-1|TRBV29-1|.|.
TGCAGCGTCCACGTTGCGTTGGGTACTGAAGCTTTCTTT
CSVHVALGTEAFF
>15|TRBJ1-6|TRBV5-1|TRBD1|.
TGCGCCAGCAGCCTAGGGACAGGGGTTGCTTCACCCCTCCACTTT
CASSLGTGVASPLHF
>13|TRBJ1-3|TRBV20-1|.|few
TGCAGTGCTCCAGGGTTGGCTGGAAACACCATATATTTT
CSAPGLAGNTIYF
>13|TRBJ1-5|TRBV19|.|.
TGTGCCAGTACGCAGCAGGGCCTTCAGCCCCAGCATTTT
CASTQQGLQPQHF
>16|TRBJ2-7|TRBV20-1|TRBD2|few
TGCAGTGCTAGAGGCAGGACTAGCGGGAGGGAGTACGAGCAGTACTTC
CSARGRTSGREYEQYF
>15|TRBJ1-6|TRBV3-1|.|.
TGTGCCAGCAGCCAGGAGACGGGGCCAAATTCACCCCTCCACTTT
CASSQETGPNSPLHF
>14|TRBJ1-1|TRBV4-1|TRBD1|few
TGCGCCAGCAGCCGGGACAGTCTGGCGTTTGAAGCTTTCTTT
CASSRDSLAFEAFF
>15|TRBJ2-3|TRBV10-3|.|.
TGTGCCATCAGTGACGGTATTTCGAGCACAGATACGCAGTATTTT
CAISDGISSTDTQYF
>15|TRBJ2-3|TRBV9|TRBD2|few
TGTGCCAGCAGCGTAGAGCTAGCGGGGGAGAATACGCAGTATTTT
CASSVELAGENTQYF
>17|TRBJ2-1|TRBV20-1|.|medium-sized
TGCAGTCCAAGGGACTCGGGGGCCGTTGCCTCCTACAATGAGCAGTTCTTC
CSPRDSGAVASYNEQFF
>15|TRBJ1-1|TRBV29-1|.|.
TGCAGCGTTCAACCGGGGCCCCTCGCGGACACTGAAGCTTTCTTT
CSVQPGPLADTEAFF
>15|TRBJ2-7|TRBV4-2|.|few
TGTGCCAGCAGCCAAGGAGGACAGAGCTCATACGAGCAGTACTTC
CASSQGGQSSYEQYF
>16|TRBJ2-7|TRBV6-5|TRBD2|.
TGTGCCAGCAGTTACAGCACTAGCGGGGGTCAAAACGAGCAGTACTTC
CASSYSTSGGQNEQYF
>13|TRBJ1-1|TRBV12-3/TRBV12-4|TRBD1|.
TGTGCCAGCAGTTTAGGGGGGACAGTTGAAGCTTTCTTT
CASSLGGTVEAFF
>20|TRBJ1-5|TRBV7-9|.|.
TGTGCCAGCAGCTTAGGTTGGGTGGCCACAGGGAGAAAAGACAATCAGCCCCAGCATTTT
CASSLGWVATGRKDNQPQHF
>16|TRBJ1-3|TRBV5-1|.|.
TGCGCCAGCAGCTTGCAGGGTGCAGACTCTGGAAACACCATATATTTT
CASSLQGADSGNTIYF
>13|TRBJ1-2|TRBV7-2|TRBD1|.
TGTGCCAGCAGCGGACAGGGGGACTATGGCTACACCTTC
CASSGQGDYGYTF
>15|TRBJ2-7|TRBV11-1|TRBD1|.
TGTGGCAGCTGCTTAGTGTTGGGGACAGGGGACGAGCAGTACTTC
CGSCLVLGTGDEQYF
>15|TRBJ2-3|TRBV6-6|TRBD2|.
TGTGCCAGCACCCTGCGGACTAGCGGGGCAAATACGCAGTATTTT
CASTLRTSGANTQYF
>15|TRBJ2-7|TRBV3-1|.|.
TGTGCCAGCAGCCAAGAGGCAGCAGGTGGCAACGAGCAGTACTTC
CASSQEAAGGNEQYF
>14|TRBJ2-5|TRBV24-1|.|few
TGTGCCACCCAAAGCGGTGGCGGGACGAAGACCCAGTACTTC
CATQSGGGTKTQYF
>15|TRBJ1-1|TRBV7-2|.|.
TGTGCCAGCAGCTTAGGACACAACATGAACACTGAAGCTTTCTTT
CASSLGHNMNTEAFF
>13|TRBJ1-2|TRBV25-1|.|.
TGTGCCAGCAGTGAATCTTCTCGGACGGGCTACACCTTC
CASSESSRTGYTF
>17|TRBJ2-1|TRBV7-2|TRBD2|few
TGTGCCAGCAGCTTAGGCCCGTTAGCGGGAGGTAGGTATGAGCAGTTCTTC
CASSLGPLAGGRYEQFF
>13|TRBJ1-4|TRBV7-9|.|.
TGTGCCAGCAGCTTGAGTGGTGATGAAAAACTGTTTTTT
CASSLSGDEKLFF
>14|TRBJ1-1|TRBV3-1|TRBD1|few
TGTGCCAGCAGCCAAAATCCGCAGGGGGGACGAGCTTTCTTT
CASSQNPQGGRAFF
>15|TRBJ2-2|TRBV30|TRBD1|few
TGTGCCTGGAGTTACAGGGGGCCGAGCACCGGGGAGCTGTTTTTT
CAWSYRGPSTGELFF
>14|TRBJ2-4|TRBV2|TRBD2|.
TGTGCCAGCAGGGAAGCGGGACTGGTGAGCATTCAGTACTTC
CASREAGLVSIQYF
>15|TRBJ2-5|TRBV19|.|once
TGTGCCAGTAGTATCCGGAGGGGTTGGCAAGAGACCCAGTACTTC
CASSIRRGWQETQYF
>14|TRBJ1-4|TRBV11-3|.|few
TGTGCCAGCAGCTTAGAAGGGACTAATGAAAAACTGTTTTTT
CASSLEGTNEKLFF